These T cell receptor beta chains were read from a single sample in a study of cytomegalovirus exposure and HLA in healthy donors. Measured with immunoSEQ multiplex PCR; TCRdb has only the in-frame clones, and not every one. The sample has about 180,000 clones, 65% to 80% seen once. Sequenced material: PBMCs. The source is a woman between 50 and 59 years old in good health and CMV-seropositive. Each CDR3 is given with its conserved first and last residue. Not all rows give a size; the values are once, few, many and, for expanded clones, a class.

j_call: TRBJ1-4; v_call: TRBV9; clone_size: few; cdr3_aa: CASSPQGYLQTNEKLFF
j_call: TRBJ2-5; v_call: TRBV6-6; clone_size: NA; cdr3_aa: CASSYEGQRETQYF
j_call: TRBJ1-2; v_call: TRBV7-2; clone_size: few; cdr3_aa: CASSPPSAKAYGYTF
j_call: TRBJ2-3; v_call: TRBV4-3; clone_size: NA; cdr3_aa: CASSQENYRGRSQYF
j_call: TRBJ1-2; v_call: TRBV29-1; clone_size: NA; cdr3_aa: CSVEVAADGYTF
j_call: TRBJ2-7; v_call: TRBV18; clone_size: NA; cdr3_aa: CASSLAGTGNEQYF
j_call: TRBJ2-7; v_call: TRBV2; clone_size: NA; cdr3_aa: CASSERGSYEQYF
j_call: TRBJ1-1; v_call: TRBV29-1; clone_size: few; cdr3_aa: CSGRVNTEAFF
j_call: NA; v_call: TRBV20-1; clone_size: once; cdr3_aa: CSAGREYEQYF
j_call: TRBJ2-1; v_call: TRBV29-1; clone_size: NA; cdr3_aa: CSVVRENTYNEQFF
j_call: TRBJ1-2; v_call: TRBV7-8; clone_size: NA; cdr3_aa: CASSLAVGTGHGYTF
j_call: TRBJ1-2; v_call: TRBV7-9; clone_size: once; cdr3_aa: CASSSLRQGARGYTF
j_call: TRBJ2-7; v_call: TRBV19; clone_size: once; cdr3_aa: CASSTQGALEQYF
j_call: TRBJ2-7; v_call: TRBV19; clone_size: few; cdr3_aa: CASSPPPRSGKTHEQYF
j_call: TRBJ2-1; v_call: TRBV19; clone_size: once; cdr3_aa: CASAGGHTYNEQFF
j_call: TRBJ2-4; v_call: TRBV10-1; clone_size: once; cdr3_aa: CASSEPGLADGRYF
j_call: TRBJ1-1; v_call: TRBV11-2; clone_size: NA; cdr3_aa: CASSLQGAEAFF
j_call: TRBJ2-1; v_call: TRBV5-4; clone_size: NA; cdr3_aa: CASSSGTSGRAQQFF
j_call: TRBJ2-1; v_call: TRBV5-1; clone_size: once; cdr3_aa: CASSLDRGGFF
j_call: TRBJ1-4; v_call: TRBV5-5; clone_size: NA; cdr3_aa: CASSASGGSEKLFF
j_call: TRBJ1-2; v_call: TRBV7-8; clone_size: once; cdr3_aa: CASSLVPTGDINGYTF
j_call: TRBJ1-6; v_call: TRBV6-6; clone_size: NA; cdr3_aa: CASSLTESSYNSPLHF
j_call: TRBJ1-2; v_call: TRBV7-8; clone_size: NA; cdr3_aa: CASSGQTGAYGYTF
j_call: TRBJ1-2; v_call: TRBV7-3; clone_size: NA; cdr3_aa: CASSSGRGRSYTF
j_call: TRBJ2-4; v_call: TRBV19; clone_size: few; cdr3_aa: CASSIVFRGGGLAKNSQYF
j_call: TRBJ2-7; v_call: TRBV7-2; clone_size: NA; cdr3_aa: CASSLGGQGVYEQYF
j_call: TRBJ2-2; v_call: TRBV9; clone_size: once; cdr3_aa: CASSAAGTSVSTGELFF
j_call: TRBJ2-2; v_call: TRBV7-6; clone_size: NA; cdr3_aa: CASSQIAATGELFF